Given below is one T cell receptor beta chain in context. This sample's time point: after dendritic cell vaccination, including at tumor progression/relapse. There are 13 residues in the CDR3. Germline-derived CDR1 and CDR2 are KGHSH and LQKENI. V was pared by 9 bases and J by 4 bases, with 12 bases between. Amplification used 60 V beta primers and 13 J beta primers. The table came from immunoSEQ multiplex PCR; TCRdb's copy has only in-frame clones and leaves some out. The profile covers about 76,000 clones, with around 86% appearing a single time and approximately 2% taken by the ten largest. This record belongs to a study of glioma-infiltrating T cells after dendritic cell vaccination.

The sequence came from a human donor with glioblastoma. This material consisted of blood, taken after dendritic cell vaccination. The gene calls are TRBV18 and TRBJ1-4; D possibly corresponds to TRBD1 (6 bases). CDR3 residues: CASTQGVNEKLFF. Here the CDR3 DNA reads TGTGCCAGTACACAGGGCGTTAATGAAAAACTGTTTTTT.